These 7 T cell receptor beta chains share one sample of origin, sequenced in a study of regulatory dendritic cells for organ transplantation. Using immunoSEQ multiplex PCR, the repertoire was profiled, and TCRdb retains in-frame clones only, with some absent. In the table there are more than 35,000 clones, around nine tenths of which are singletons. Input material: naive CD8+ T cells from blood. As to subset: CD45RA+ naive T cells. All receptors derive from a human donor in good health.

This chain links TRBV5-4 with TRBJ2-7; 9 nucleotides align to TRBD1. From germline, CDR1 is SGHNT and CDR2 YYREEE (reference sequence). There are 20 residues in the CDR3. V was clipped by 4 bases and J by 6 bases; unmatched bases: 26. CDR3 bases: TGTGCCAGCAGCCCGAGAGAAGGACAGGGGCCGGACCCGGAGATAGGCGAGCAGTACTTC. It is translated as CASSPREGQGPDPEIGEQYF.

The chain has TRBV30 and TRBJ2-1, with unresolved D. V dropped 3 bases and J dropped 7 bases, with 4 bases sitting between them. Germline CDR1 reads GTSNPN; CDR2 reads SVGIG (reference sequence). The CDR3 has 10 amino acids. The CDR3 sequence: CAWRLNEQFF. In nucleotides, the CDR3 is TGTGCCTGGAGGCTGAATGAGCAGTTCTTC.

The rearrangement joins TRBV25-1 to TRBJ1-5; no firm D call. Germline V lookup: CDR1 MGHDK, CDR2 SYGVNS. The CDR3 runs to 14 residues. V lost 4 bases and J lost 3, with 10 bases in between. The CDR3, as DNA: TGTGCCAGCAGTGGACCTTGGAACAATCAGCCCCAGCATTTT. It specifies CASSGPWNNQPQHF.

The V gene is TRBV7-3, the J gene TRBJ2-1; no definite D call. The germline V gene has CDR1 SGHTA and CDR2 FQGTGA. The V end lost 2 bases, the J end lost 5 bases, and 13 bases lay between the germline ends. The CDR3 loop spans 15 amino acids. The CDR3: CASSLSITNNNEQFF. The CDR3 DNA sequence: TGTGCCAGCAGCTTATCAATAACCAATAACAATGAGCAGTTCTTC.

The chain carries TRBV10-3 and TRBJ1-1; no firm D call. Per germline, CDR1 ENHRY and CDR2 SYGVKD. This CDR3 is 12 amino acids long. Trimming removed 11 bases at V and 12 bases at J, with 22 bases between. In nucleotides, the CDR3 is TGTGCCCTCCGCACCGACTGGGATCAGACTTTCTTT. Encoded protein: CALRTDWDQTFF.

The chain uses TRBV27 and TRBJ2-3; 12 bases are a match to TRBD2. There are 16 residues in the CDR3. With 5 bases clipped from V and 2 bases from J, the junction kept 5 bases outside the gene matches. The V gene's germline CDR1 is MNHEY and CDR2 SMNVEV (reference sequence). The CDR3 region is CASSPSGGEFTDTQYF. The CDR3 DNA is TGTGCCAGCAGTCCTAGCGGGGGGGAATTCACAGATACGCAGTATTTT.

The J gene is TRBJ2-3, the V gene TRBV27; D not resolved. V dropped 5 bases and J dropped 2 bases, with 11 bases sitting between them. Germline CDR1 is MNHEY and CDR2 is SMNVEV (reference sequence). This CDR3 spans 14 amino acids. The CDR3 spells CASSPLQNTDTQYF. The CDR3 DNA follows: TGTGCCAGCAGTCCCCTCCAGAACACAGATACGCAGTATTTT.